This section outlines one T cell receptor (beta chain) sequence together with its context. The antigen this receptor binds is unknown. No base quality values were provided; no much bigger clone lies one nucleotide off. For the CD8 naive samples, CD45RO-negative cells were positively selected for CCR7, yielding a CD45RA+CCR7+ population from which TemRA cells were excluded. The donors were healthy, HIV-negative adults with no recently reported acute infections or vaccinations. Every donor was a Caucasian adult residing in Nashville, Tennessee, USA. After blood collection by leukapheresis, PBMCs were isolated using Ficoll-Histopaque density gradient centrifugation and then cryopreserved in the vapor phase of liquid nitrogen. Purity and quantity of every magnetically sorted T cell population were checked by analytical flow cytometry. Genomic DNA was isolated from each sorted fraction and quantified by UV absorbance on a Nanodrop 2000c.

This sample is part of a study of shared clonotypes between healthy human individuals (dated by TCRdb to 2020 to 2022). Regarding the study in general: A couple of women and three men aged 18 to 49 years were included in the cohort. Between about 0.8 and 8.9 billion PBMCs per donor were obtained by leukapheresis. To estimate repertoire size and how much clonotype sharing occurs between individuals, the study deeply sequenced the blood TCR repertoires of about five healthy adults. To increase sequencing depth and limit assay-specific biases, different laboratories used diverse techniques to prepare libraries and sequence TCR repertoires. For each donor, three plates each were used for CD4 naive and CD4 memory, two plates were used for CD8 naive, and one plate was used for CD8 memory. The paper's findings and limits, for the study overall: Larger estimated clonotype richness was generally found for naive subsets than for memory subsets. Across a handful of donors, approximately 5% of naive CD4, approximately 3.6% of naive CD8, under 2.5% of memory CD4, and approximately 0.4% of memory CD8 clonotypes were shared. Rarefaction of sorted-subset datasets indicated incomplete sequencing despite the large sequencing depth. Pairwise subsampling indicated that sequencing depth was expected to affect the degree of clonotype sharing among donors. Sampling was restricted to blood, and TCR repertoires in tissues likely differ from the TCR repertoires found in blood. Higher generation probabilities were observed for clonotypes shared by all four sorted-subset donors than for non-shared clonotypes. Because the study included only a small number of donors, the genetic and exposure-history diversity represented was limited.

Counted from cysteine to phenylalanine, this CDR3 has 14 amino acids. Only the CDR3 part of the read is kept: 42 bases, read in frame from the first base. Reading the germline V gene (reference sequence) gives CDR1 SEHNR and CDR2 FQNEAQ. Relative to germline, V is 5 bases shorter and J is 4 bases shorter, with 14 bases between their ends. TCR CDR3 regions were amplified from genomic DNA by multiplex PCR using the deep immunoSEQ assay. Genomic DNA extracted from each cell subset was distributed evenly over all wells of several immunoSEQ 96-well plates, and each plate served as one replicate. For sorted subsets, 200 to 250 ng genomic DNA, equal to about 30,000 T cell genomes, was loaded into each replicate PCR. Purified libraries were measured with a Qubit 3.0 fluorometer, size-checked on a Bioanalyzer 2100, and measured again with the KAPA Library Quantification kit. Each immunoSEQ 96-well plate was sequenced on its own single-read 150-cycle Illumina NextSeq 550 flow cell. As for the original processing: Because only junctional sequences without quality scores were contained in the immunoSEQ output, filtering matching that applied to full-length reads could not be performed. Sequences were annotated with PyIR, a Python wrapper for IgBLAST v1.9, using IMGT germline references to assign V/J genes and CDR3. Reads were filtered out if the reads had weak V/J assignments (E-value above 1e-6), no CDR3, stop codons, out-of-frame junctions, or ambiguous translated residues. A V3J clonotype was defined by an identical inferred V gene, J gene, and CDR3 amino acid sequence. Percentage overlap between repertoires was computed as shared unique clonotypes divided by the size of the smaller repertoire. Richness of each repertoire was evaluated using RTK rarefaction, the Chao1 estimator, and Recon v2.1 estimates of unobserved clonotypes. Generation probabilities for all TCRbeta clonotypes obtained by the gDNA method from several donors were computed using OLGA. Entries here come from immuneACCESS through TCRdb and include only in-frame sequences with V and J called. Some clones fail to appear in such tables; in the studies checked, an unresolved V gene covers under half of the shortfall, and the cause of the remainder is unknown. That table supplies the V and J calls and clone size; D and trimming were determined from the DNA. Across this sample there are approximately 1.9 million clones, with 93% seen only once. The top ten clonotypes cover 1.5% to 2% of the sample.

The origin of this receptor is a young man in good health. Some clones in this sample may be carry-over from other donors' samples. Here the chain combines TRBV7-9 and TRBJ1-1, with the D gene not confidently named. Sequences were obtained from naive CD8+ T cells from PBMCs. The label giving this sample's cell subset or site can be read as: CD45RA+CCR7+. The nucleotides are TGTGCCAGCAGCCCTCACAGCCCAGGCACTGAAGCTTTCTTT. Its translation is CASSPHSPGTEAFF.